A selection of T cell receptor beta chains follows, all from one sample in a study of T cell repertoires in cytomegalovirus infection. TCRdb independently ran MiXCR on the reads; one entry per CDR3 protein. The profile shows some 400,000 distinct CDR3 sequences, approximately 31% of them singletons. The sample comprised PBMCs. All receptors come from a human donor in good health (CMV status not recorded). Some clones in this sample may be carry-over from other donors' samples. Each CDR3 is given with its conserved first and last residue. D genes are given only for firm matches. Clone size is shown for a subset of rows, as once, few, many or a class of expanded clone.

D gene,clone size,J gene,V gene,CDR3 protein,CDR3 DNA
TRBD2,few,TRBJ2-5,TRBV20-1,CSAHTGRANQETQYF,TGCAGTGCCCACACCGGGAGGGCCAACCAAGAGACCCAGTACTTC
TRBD2,-,TRBJ2-1,TRBV24-1,CATSDPGLADYNEQFF,TGTGCCACCAGTGATCCCGGACTAGCGGATTACAATGAGCAGTTCTTC
TRBD1,-,TRBJ1-5,TRBV20-1,CSAGGTALWGGDLGVPQHF,TGCAGTGCTGGTGGGACAGCGCTTTGGGGTGGTGATCTGGGTGTACCCCAGCATTTT
-,-,TRBJ2-1,TRBV5-1,CASSIYHGRSYNEQFF,TGCGCCAGCAGCATATACCACGGGCGCTCCTACAATGAGCAGTTCTTC
-,-,TRBJ2-7,TRBV18,CASSPPGRGTYEKYF,TGTGCCAGCTCACCACCAGGACGGGGGACCTACGAGAAGTACTTC
-,-,TRBJ2-7,TRBV15,CATSGFVGYEQYF,TGTGCCACCAGCGGTTTCGTCGGCTACGAGCAGTACTTC
-,-,TRBJ1-1,TRBV2,CASSARALVTEAFF,TGTGCCAGCAGTGCCAGGGCATTGGTCACTGAAGCTTTCTTT
-,-,TRBJ1-6,TRBV20-1,CSARDTGVNSPLHF,TGCAGTGCTAGAGATACGGGGGTTAATTCACCCCTCCACTTT
-,-,TRBJ2-5,TRBV28,CASSSGLQTQYF,TGTGCCAGCAGTTCAGGGTTACAGACCCAGTACTTC
-,few,TRBJ2-2,TRBV12-3/TRBV12-4,CASRMLNTGELFF,TGTGCCAGCAGGATGCTGAACACCGGGGAGCTGTTTTTT
TRBD1,few,TRBJ2-7,TRBV7-8,CASSPGQGKNYEQYF,TGTGCCAGCAGCCCTGGACAGGGTAAGAACTACGAGCAGTACTTC
TRBD2,-,TRBJ2-3,TRBV7-9,CASSKLSGGFSTDTQYF,TGTGCCAGCAGCAAACTTAGCGGGGGCTTTAGCACAGATACGCAGTATTTT
-,-,TRBJ2-1,TRBV7-9,CASSYEYSYNEQFF,TGTGCCAGCAGCTACGAATACAGTTACAATGAGCAGTTCTTC
-,few,TRBJ2-1,TRBV24-1,CATSDSGTGNNEQFF,TGTGCCACCAGTGATTCCGGGACCGGTAACAATGAGCAGTTCTTC
TRBD1,-,TRBJ1-2,TRBV28,CASRGTGELLGYTF,TGTGCCAGCAGGGGGACAGGTGAACTTTTAGGCTACACCTTC
-,-,TRBJ1-6,TRBV6-5,CASSYTDSPVNSPLHF,TGTGCCAGCAGTTACACGGACAGCCCGGTTAATTCACCCCTCCACTTT
TRBD1,-,TRBJ1-6,TRBV12-3/TRBV12-4,CASRKTGGVSNSPLHF,TGTGCCAGCAGAAAGACAGGGGGAGTATCTAATTCACCCCTCCACTTT